The 10 T cell receptor beta chains listed next were all sequenced from one sample in a study of CD8 T cells in Susac syndrome. Reverse transcription of about 0.45 to 1 ug RNA was carried out with random hexamers. TCRdb re-called the immunoSEQ multiplex PCR reads through MiXCR, storing one row per CDR3 protein. The sample includes over 95,000 distinct CDR3 sequences, 80% to 95% of them seen just once. Sequencing used CD4+ T cells from PBMCs. These receptors were obtained from a human donor in good health.

This clonotype was detected only once. The chain links TRBV3-1 to TRBJ2-1; 9 bases match TRBD2. Germline V CDR1 and CDR2: LGHDT, YNNKEL (reference sequence). This CDR3 is 17 amino acids long. The ends lost 0 bases at V and 4 bases at J; junction bases unmatched: 7. CDR3 in amino acids: CASSQDAETSGYNEQFF. DNA of the CDR3: TGTGCCAGCAGCCAAGATGCGGAGACTAGCGGTTACAATGAGCAGTTCTTC.

This rearrangement joins TRBV6-5 to TRBJ1-2; 8 bases agree with TRBD1. J lost 8 bases, V lost 2 bases, and 4 bases had no gene match. The germline CDR1 and CDR2 sequences are MNHEY and SVGAGI. The CDR3 length is 13 residues. CDR3 bases: TGTGCCAGCAGTTACGCCAGGGGGCCGGGCTACACCTTC. It specifies CASSYARGPGYTF.

The rearrangement links TRBV11-1 to TRBJ2-5; D possibly uses TRBD1 or TRBD2 (5 bases each). Germline CDR1 and CDR2: SGHAT and FQDESV (reference sequence). The CDR3 runs 13 residues. V was cut by 7 bases and J by 5 bases, with 14 bases left in between. CDR3 protein: CASNTGRDETQYF. The CDR3 region has the DNA TGTGCCAGCAACACAGGAAGGGACGAGACCCAGTACTTC.

This chain connects TRBV5-1 to TRBJ2-1; perhaps TRBD1 as D (6 bases). The ends were cut back, 4 bases at V and 1 base at J, with 15 bases in the middle. CDR1 is SGHRS, CDR2 YFSETQ, per germline. This CDR3 has 16 residues. The CDR3, as DNA: TGCGCCAGCAGCCAGGGAAGAAGGGGGTCCTACAATGAGCAGTTCTTC. This codes for CASSQGRRGSYNEQFF. Full variable domain (outside the CDR3, taken from reference TRBV5-1 and TRBJ2-1): KAGVTQTPRYLIKTRGQQVTLSCSPISGHRSVSWYQQTPGQGLQFLFEYFSETQRNKGNFPGRFSGRQFSNSRSEMNVSTLELGDSALYLCASSQGRRGSYNEQFFGPGTRLTVL.

V is TRBV4-2 and J is TRBJ1-1; D is ambiguous. V shed 4 bases and J shed 8 bases, with 14 bases lying between them. The CDR3 has 13 residues. The germline V gene encodes CDR1 LGHNA and CDR2 YNFKEQ. The CDR3 here is CASSPPAPSEAFF. In DNA form, the CDR3 reads TGTGCCAGCAGCCCCCCGGCACCGTCGGAAGCTTTCTTT.

This clonotype was observed a handful of times. For the CDR3, the DNA is TGCAGCGCCGGCCGGGCAGGGGTTCTCGACGAGCAGTACTTC. Protein sequence: CSAGRAGVLDEQYF. This chain joins TRBV29-1 and TRBJ2-7; possible D gene TRBD1, 6 bases. This CDR3 is built from 14 residues. With 7 bases removed from V and 5 bases from J, the gap between germline ends came to 21 bases. The germline CDR1 and CDR2 sequences are SQVTM and ANQGSEA.

The count of this clonotype is one. The rearrangement uses TRBV19 and TRBJ2-4; D tentatively reads TRBD1 or TRBD2 (6 bases each). The CDR3 totals 17 residues. V lost 4 bases and J 0 bases, leaving 16 bases between the germline ends. CDR1 LNHDA and CDR2 SQIVND come from the germline V gene (reference sequence). The CDR3 reads CASSSRSGDLAKNIQYF. CDR3 bases: TGTGCCAGTAGTAGTCGTTCAGGGGACTTAGCCAAAAACATTCAGTACTTC.

This chain joins TRBV19 and TRBJ2-7; D is tentatively TRBD1 or TRBD2 (5 bases each). The CDR3 length is 15 residues. The V gene's germline CDR1 is LNHDA and CDR2 SQIVND (reference sequence). Trimming removed 3 bases at V and 7 bases at J, with 19 bases between. This CDR3 reads CASSIRVGNYGEQYF. The CDR3 DNA reads TGTGCCAGTAGTATCAGGGTCGGGAACTACGGTGAGCAGTACTTC.

The V gene is TRBV25-1, the J gene TRBJ1-2, with 9 bases lining up with TRBD1. Germline V gene lookup returns CDR1 MGHDK and CDR2 SYGVNS. The V segment lost 7 bases and the J segment 3 bases; nucleotides outside the gene matches: 6. CDR3 size: 14 residues. The CDR3 DNA sequence: TGTGCCAGCACGCCGGGACAGGGATACTATGGCTACACCTTC. Its translation: CASTPGQGYYGYTF.

The J gene is TRBJ2-2, the V gene TRBV5-1; D might be TRBD1 (5 bases). This CDR3 has 16 residues. CDR1 is SGHRS and CDR2 is YFSETQ in the germline V gene. V lost 3 bases and J 5 bases, leaving 17 bases between the germline ends. The CDR3, as DNA: TGCGCCAGCAGCTCGAGAGATTTGGGGCAGACCGGGGAGCTGTTTTTT. This codes for CASSSRDLGQTGELFF. Using reference TRBV5-1 and TRBJ2-2 for the parts outside the CDR3, the full variable domain is KAGVTQTPRYLIKTRGQQVTLSCSPISGHRSVSWYQQTPGQGLQFLFEYFSETQRNKGNFPGRFSGRQFSNSRSEMNVSTLELGDSALYLCASSSRDLGQTGELFFGEGSRLTVL.